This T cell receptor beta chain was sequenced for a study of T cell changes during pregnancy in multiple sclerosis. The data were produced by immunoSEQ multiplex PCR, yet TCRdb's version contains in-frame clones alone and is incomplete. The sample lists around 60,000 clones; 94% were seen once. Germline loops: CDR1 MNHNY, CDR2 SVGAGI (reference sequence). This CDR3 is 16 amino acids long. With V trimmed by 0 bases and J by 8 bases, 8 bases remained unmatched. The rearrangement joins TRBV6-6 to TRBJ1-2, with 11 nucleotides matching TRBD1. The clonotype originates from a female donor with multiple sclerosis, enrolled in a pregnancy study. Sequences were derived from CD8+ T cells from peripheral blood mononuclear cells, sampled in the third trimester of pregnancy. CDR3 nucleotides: TGTGCCAGCAGTTACTCATCCGGACAGGGGGCAGGAGGCTACACCTTC. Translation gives CASSYSSGQGAGGYTF.